The rows below give T cell receptor beta chains drawn from one sample of a study of molecular identifiers for immune sequencing clone quantification. MiXCR, applied by TCRdb to the PCR reads, yields one record per CDR3 protein. The sample consists of some 650,000 distinct CDR3 sequences, roughly 21% of them appearing once. Input material: naive CD8+ T cells from blood, with Jurkat cell RNA spiked in. These receptors were taken from a human donor in good health. Some libraries in this study had Jurkat cell RNA spiked in. Each CDR3 is given with its conserved first and last residue. D genes are given only for firm matches. Not all rows give a size; the values are once, few, many and, for expanded clones, a class.

-	TRBJ2-3	many	TRBV6-2/TRBV6-3	TGTGCCAGCAGTTACTCGAGAGCAGAGGATACGCAGTATTTT	CASSYSRAEDTQYF
-	TRBJ2-2	many	TRBV7-8	TGTGCCAGCAGCTCCACTAGACTGAACACCGGGGAGCTGTTTTTT	CASSSTRLNTGELFF
TRBD2	TRBJ2-3	-	TRBV5-4	TGTGCCAGCAGCAGCGGGGGGGTCCTCGATACGCAGTATTTT	CASSSGGVLDTQYF
TRBD2	TRBJ2-1	-	TRBV4-1	TGCGCCAGCAGCCCCCAAACGGCTAGCGGGAGGGAGGAGCAGTTCTTC	CASSPQTASGREEQFF
TRBD1	TRBJ1-2	-	TRBV12-3/TRBV12-4	TGTGCCAGCAGTCTTCCGGGACAGGCCTCTTCAAATAACTATGGCTACACCTTC	CASSLPGQASSNNYGYTF
-	TRBJ2-7	many	TRBV4-3	TGCGCCAGCAGCCAAGGGAGGCAGGGCGCATACGAGCAGTACTTC	CASSQGRQGAYEQYF
TRBD1	TRBJ1-3	many	TRBV4-3	TGCGCCAGCAGCCAAGATCCGGGACAGGTTATGAAAGGAAACACCATATATTTT	CASSQDPGQVMKGNTIYF
-	TRBJ1-1	many	TRBV27	TGTGCCAGCAGTTTTACAATTAACACTGAAGCTTTCTTT	CASSFTINTEAFF
TRBD2	TRBJ2-7	many	TRBV7-9	TGTGCCAGCAGCTCGCCGGGACTAGAGGGTTTGGGGTACGAGCAGTACTTC	CASSSPGLEGLGYEQYF
-	TRBJ2-7	many	TRBV25-1	TGTGCCAGCAGTCAAGATCTTCCAGGAGTCGAGCAGTACTTC	CASSQDLPGVEQYF
TRBD1	TRBJ2-7	many	TRBV4-2	TGTGCCAGCAGCCAAGATCCAGGGACAGGGACCTACGAGCAGTACTTC	CASSQDPGTGTYEQYF
-	TRBJ1-2	few	TRBV28	TGTGCCAGCAGTTTCGGCACCTTCTATGGCTACACCTTC	CASSFGTFYGYTF
TRBD1	TRBJ2-1	many	TRBV7-9	TGTGCCAGCAGCCCGGGACAGGGCACCCACAATGAGCAGTTCTTC	CASSPGQGTHNEQFF
-	TRBJ1-4	-	TRBV28	TGTGCCAGCAGTCGCGACAGGCTCACTAATGAAAAACTGTTTTTT	CASSRDRLTNEKLFF
-	TRBJ2-7	many	TRBV20-1	TGCAGTGCTCCGCTTTGGAGACAGGAGTACGAGCAGTACTTC	CSAPLWRQEYEQYF
-	TRBJ2-7	few	TRBV20-1	TGCAGTGCTACCATCCTCTTCGACCCCTACGAGCAGTACTTC	CSATILFDPYEQYF
-	TRBJ1-6	many	TRBV19	TGTGCCAGTAGTATGGGGACAAATTCACCCCTCCACTTT	CASSMGTNSPLHF
-	TRBJ2-5	-	TRBV5-8	TGTGCCAGCAGCCCGCCCAGGGGCGTTGGTTCCCGGCCAGAGACCCAGTACTTC	CASSPPRGVGSRPETQYF
TRBD1	TRBJ2-7	few	TRBV9	TGTGCCAGCAGCGTAGTTTACAGGGGCGAGCAGTACTTC	CASSVVYRGEQYF
TRBD2	TRBJ2-7	-	TRBV7-9	TGTGCCAGCAATAGCGGGAGCTCCATGCACGAGCAGTACTTC	CASNSGSSMHEQYF
-	TRBJ2-7	many	TRBV5-4	TGTGCCAGCAGCTCGGGACCCCACTACAGCTCCTACGAGCAGTACTTC	CASSSGPHYSSYEQYF
TRBD2	TRBJ2-3	-	TRBV7-9	TGTGCCAGCGGAGCGGGAGTCAGAGATACGCAGTATTTT	CASGAGVRDTQYF
-	TRBJ2-3	many	TRBV7-9	TGTGCCAGCAGCTTAGGCCAGGGATCAGATACGCAGTATTTT	CASSLGQGSDTQYF
-	TRBJ2-3	-	TRBV6-4	TGCGCCAGCAGTGACGGCGGGAAGGCCGCAGATACGCAGTATTTT	CASSDGGKAADTQYF
-	TRBJ1-2	many	TRBV20-1	TGCAGTGCTAAGGTCCGGTCGGGGGTCCGTCGCTATGGCTACACCTTC	CSAKVRSGVRRYGYTF
-	TRBJ1-1	-	TRBV9	TGTGCCATCAGCCCACACTGGGGGAACACTGAAGCTTTCTTT	CAISPHWGNTEAFF
TRBD2	TRBJ2-1	many	TRBV4-3	TGCGCCAGCAGCCCGGTGGCGCGGGGGGGCCCCCGTGAGCAGTTCTTC	CASSPVARGGPREQFF
-	TRBJ2-3	-	TRBV5-4	TGTGCCAGCGCCGGACCGGAAGGGTCCGCAGATACGCAGTATTTT	CASAGPEGSADTQYF
TRBD1	TRBJ1-5	many	TRBV9	TGTGCCAGCAGCGTAGGGGACAGGAGTGATCAGCCCCAGCATTTT	CASSVGDRSDQPQHF
TRBD2	TRBJ2-3	many	TRBV20-1	TGCAGTGCCCGAGGGCCCAGCGGGGGCACAGATACGCAGTATTTT	CSARGPSGGTDTQYF
-	TRBJ1-1	few	TRBV19	TGTGCCAGTAGTATTGCGGGGGTGAGAGAAGCTTTCTTT	CASSIAGVREAFF
-	TRBJ1-1	many	TRBV12-3/TRBV12-4	TGTGCCAGCAGCCTCTCCGGGACGCTCCCTGAAGCTTTCTTT	CASSLSGTLPEAFF
-	TRBJ1-4	-	TRBV28	TGTGCCACCGGAACCGAAGGGACACAACTTGAAAAACTGTTTTTT	CATGTEGTQLEKLFF